Below are 32 T cell receptor beta chains sequenced from a single sample in a study of blood T cells in healthy people across ages. Combining a sample-barcoded 5' primer with a J-beta primer mix, a second PCR ran for 7 to 11 cycles. TCRdb re-called the 5' RACE reads with MiXCR, one entry per CDR3 protein. The repertoire has 1.8 million or so distinct CDR3 sequences, about two fifths of them found once; the top ten carry 23%. Sample: blood. The receptors originated from a human donor in good health.

In this sample, this clonotype turned up a few times. The chain uses TRBV7-3 and TRBJ2-5, with TRBD2 as a possible D gene (5 bases). CDR1 and CDR2 from the germline V gene are SGHTA and FQGTGA. The CDR3 length is 15 residues. The V end lost 5 bases, the J end lost 3 bases, and 16 bases lay between the germline ends. CDR3: CASSLHSSREETQYF. The CDR3 nucleotides are TGTGCCAGCAGCCTACATTCCTCGCGGGAAGAGACCCAGTACTTC.

The chain has TRBV6-5 and TRBJ1-6; 11 bases align to TRBD1. This CDR3 has 15 amino acids. Germline V gives CDR1 MNHEY, CDR2 SVGAGI. V shed 6 bases, J shed 10 bases, and the junction held 8 bases outside the gene matches. The CDR3 reads CASSRTGGVGSPLHF. CDR3 nucleotides: TGTGCCAGCAGCAGGACAGGGGGCGTGGGGTCACCCCTCCACTTT.

A few counts support this clonotype. This chain joins TRBV11-3 and TRBJ2-4, with a weak D call TRBD2 (6 bases). The J call may be incorrect, as the DNA end agrees better with TRBJ2-5. The CDR3 sequence is 16 residues long. Germline assignment: CDR1 SGHNT and CDR2 YENEEA. The CDR3 loop is CASSLTGVANQETQYF. The CDR3 DNA sequence: TGTGCCAGCAGCTTAACGGGGGTCGCTAATCAAGAGACCCAGTACTTC.

The chain combines TRBV20-1 with TRBJ2-7, with D unresolved. Trimming cost V 0 bases and J 2 bases, with 8 bases left between them. Germline V gene lookup returns CDR1 DFQATT and CDR2 SNEGSKA (reference sequence). The CDR3 sequence is 13 residues long. The CDR3 coding sequence is TGCAGTGCTAGAGATCAGAAAACCTACGAGCAGTACTTC. It codes for CSARDQKTYEQYF.

This clonotype was seen more than once but under ten times. The V gene is TRBV6-4, the J gene TRBJ2-1, with D unresolved. The CDR3 is made up of 13 amino acids. With 4 bases removed from V and 9 bases from J, the gap between germline ends came to 13 bases. The V gene's germline CDR1 is MRHNA and CDR2 SNTAGT. The CDR3 bases are TGTGCCAGCAGTGCCTGGGGTTTCAGTGAGCAGTTCTTC. Residues: CASSAWGFSEQFF.

On this clonotype: Relative to the germline gene, one junction end is altered; a read error may explain this. The chain uses TRBV12-3 or TRBV12-4 and TRBJ1-5, with D possibly matching TRBD1 (5 bases). The CDR3 sequence is 14 residues long. The CDR3 DNA is TGTGCCAGCAGTTTGGAGGGGCATTGGCAGCCTCAGCATTTT. This encodes CASSLEGHWQPQHF.

This clonotype came up a few times. The chain employs TRBV29-1 and TRBJ1-1, with D unresolved. V lost 3 bases and J 4 bases, leaving 3 bases between the germline ends. The CDR3 loop spans 10 amino acids. CDR1 is SQVTM, CDR2 ANQGSEA, per germline. CDR3 DNA sequence: TGCAGCGTTGATGGCACTGAAGCTTTCTTT. This codes for CSVDGTEAFF.

The genes are TRBV20-1 and TRBJ2-7, with 9 bases that match TRBD2. Germline loops: CDR1 DFQATT, CDR2 SNEGSKA (reference sequence). The J segment lost 4 bases and the V segment lost 3 bases, leaving 10 bases of the junction unmatched. The CDR3 totals 15 residues. CDR3 bases: TGCAGTGCTAGGTCTAGCGGGGATTCGTTTTACGAGCAGTACTTC. It yields the protein CSARSSGDSFYEQYF.

V gene TRBV6-1 combines with J gene TRBJ1-2, with 10 bases aligning to TRBD1. Germline V gene data show CDR1 as MNHNS and CDR2 as SASEGT. Losses at the gene ends were 7 bases for V and 8 bases for J; bases not matched to a gene: 13. CDR3 size: 15 residues. CDR3: CASTWERTGGYGYTF. DNA for the CDR3: TGTGCCAGCACGTGGGAAAGGACAGGGGGTTACGGCTACACCTTC.

This sequence joins TRBV27 and TRBJ2-1; D is possibly TRBD2 (6 bases). The CDR3 is 15 residues long. The V end lost 1 base, the J end lost 8 bases, and 15 bases lay between the germline ends. Germline values: CDR1 MNHEY, CDR2 SMNVEV (reference sequence). This chain's CDR3 is CASSLYVRGYDEQFF. CDR3 bases: TGTGCCAGCAGTTTATATGTCCGGGGGTACGATGAGCAGTTCTTC.

The genes are TRBV5-6 and TRBJ2-3, with a tentative D call TRBD2 (6 bases). The CDR3 is 16 amino acids. Trimming left V 0 bases short and J 3 bases short, with 14 bases between. Germline lookup yields CDR1 SGHDT and CDR2 YYEEEE. The CDR3 DNA reads TGTGCCAGCAGCTTGGTTACGGCGGGGAGTACAGATACGCAGTATTTT. Translated, it gives CASSLVTAGSTDTQYF.

This clonotype appeared many times. V is TRBV29-1 and J is TRBJ2-4; TRBD1 matches at 7 bases. Trimming removed 3 bases from V and 8 bases from J; junction bases left unmatched: 13. The CDR3 runs 15 residues. Germline assignment: CDR1 SQVTM and CDR2 ANQGSEA. The CDR3 loop is CSVEVRGMTLDIQYF. In nucleotides, the CDR3 is TGCAGCGTTGAGGTCAGGGGGATGACCTTGGACATTCAGTACTTC.

Of note for this clonotype: The junction and the germline gene differ at one end; a read error may be behind it. The chain links TRBV7-7 to TRBJ1-2; 8 bases line up with TRBD1. From germline, CDR1 is SSHAT and CDR2 FNYEAQ (reference sequence). This CDR3 spans 17 amino acids. The CDR3 DNA is TGTGCCAGCAGCTTAGCCCGCCGGACAGGGAAAATCTATGGCTACATCTTC. This codes for CASSLARRTGKIYGYIF.

The chain carries TRBV12-3 or TRBV12-4 and TRBJ1-6; TRBD1 is a possible D gene (5 bases). The V end was cut by 1 base, the J end by 7 bases, with 8 bases between. The CDR3 length is 14 residues. DNA of the CDR3: TGTGCCAGCAGTTTAGTAGACAGCAATTCACCCCTCCACTTT. Its protein product is CASSLVDSNSPLHF.

The chain has TRBV20-1 and TRBJ2-7, with 8 bases fitting TRBD1. J lost 7 bases, V lost 5 bases, and 7 bases had no gene match. CDR3 length: 12 amino acids. Germline values: CDR1 DFQATT, CDR2 SNEGSKA (reference sequence). The CDR3 bases are TGCAGTGCTTTGGGACAGGCTACGGAGCAGTACTTC. As protein: CSALGQATEQYF.

Note on this clonotype: An end of the junction differs from the germline gene, which may be a read error. This sequence joins TRBV7-2 and TRBJ1-2; D gene ambiguous. The germline V gene encodes CDR1 SGHTA and CDR2 FQGNSA. The CDR3 is 12 amino acids. CDR3: CASSTTTIGCTF. CDR3 coding DNA: TGTGCCAGCAGCACCACGACGATTGGCTGCACCTTC.

The chain uses TRBV12-3 or TRBV12-4 and TRBJ1-4; a possible D gene is TRBD1 (6 bases). The CDR3 runs to 15 residues. V gave up 3 bases and J gave up 8 bases, with 16 bases separating them. CDR3 in amino acids: CASSFIGQTEEKLFF. CDR3 in DNA: TGTGCCAGCAGTTTCATCGGACAGACCGAAGAAAAACTGTTTTTT.

In this sample, this clonotype turned up many times. The V gene is TRBV29-1, the J gene TRBJ1-4; possibly TRBD1 for D (5 bases). V was cut by 4 bases and J by 8 bases, with 20 bases left in between. Germline V gene sequence: CDR1 SQVTM, CDR2 ANQGSEA. The CDR3 runs to 15 residues. CDR3 region: CSVVPGAPFIEKLFF. The CDR3 DNA is TGCAGCGTTGTCCCCGGGGCCCCCTTTATCGAAAAACTGTTTTTT.

The rearrangement joins TRBV12-3 or TRBV12-4 to TRBJ1-1, with a weak D call TRBD1 (6 bases). Trimming left V 2 bases short and J 6 bases short, with 10 bases between. The CDR3 loop spans 13 amino acids. This CDR3 reads CASSLLAGAEAFF. CDR3 nucleotide sequence: TGTGCCAGCAGTTTATTGGCAGGGGCTGAAGCTTTCTTT.

With regard to this clonotype: This may stem from a read error, because a much larger clone lies one nucleotide away. This chain links TRBV20-1 with TRBJ2-5; D remains ambiguous. This CDR3 is 13 amino acids long. CDR1 is DFQATT, CDR2 SNEGSKA, per germline (reference sequence). The V end lost 0 bases, the J end lost 5 bases, and 10 bases lay between the germline ends. The CDR3 coding sequence is TGCAGTGCTAGAGAAGCATCTCGGGAGACCCAGTACTTC. Protein product: CSAREASRETQYF.

Only a few counts were recorded for this clonotype. J is TRBJ2-5 and V is TRBV4-1; no firm D call. This CDR3 comprises 15 residues. Germline lookup yields CDR1 MGHRA and CDR2 YSYEKL. Deletions cut 2 bases from V and 0 bases from J, with 10 bases between. CDR3 region: CASSQPNGYQETQYF. For the CDR3, the DNA is TGCGCCAGCAGCCAACCCAACGGGTACCAAGAGACCCAGTACTTC.

As DNA, the CDR3 is TGTGCCAGCAGTTTAGGGCAGTGGGGACAGGGAAAACAGCCCCAGCATTTT. Its translation: CASSLGQWGQGKQPQHF. The V and J genes are TRBV12-3 or TRBV12-4 and TRBJ1-5, with 9 bases fitting TRBD1. Trimming removed 1 base from V and 7 bases from J; junction bases left unmatched: 11. This CDR3 comprises 17 residues.

This clonotype was recorded a few times. The chain combines TRBV12-3 or TRBV12-4 with TRBJ1-1; the D gene is possibly TRBD1 (5 bases). The V gene lost 3 bases and the J gene lost 4 bases, with 12 bases spanning the gap. This CDR3 is 14 amino acids long. The CDR3 nucleotides are TGTGCCAGCAGTTTTTCGGAGGGGACCACTGAAGCTTTCTTT. It translates to CASSFSEGTTEAFF.

This clonotype came up a few times. This chain joins TRBV12-3 or TRBV12-4 and TRBJ1-6; 9 bases align to TRBD1. This CDR3 comprises 16 residues. The V segment lost 5 bases and the J segment 5 bases; nucleotides outside the gene matches: 7. Here the CDR3 reads CASSPQGAVDNSPLHF. The CDR3 DNA follows: TGTGCCAGCAGTCCACAGGGGGCGGTGGATAATTCACCCCTCCACTTT.

The V and J genes are TRBV24-1 and TRBJ2-1; 8 nucleotides line up with TRBD1. V gave up 3 bases and J gave up 8 bases; unmatched junction bases: 8. The CDR3 has 15 amino acids. Germline values: CDR1 KGHDR, CDR2 SFDVKD. The CDR3 DNA reads TGTGCCACCAGTGATACGAAAACGACAGGGGATGAGCAGTTCTTC. Encoded protein: CATSDTKTTGDEQFF.

This clonotype was picked up a small number of times. The chain is built from TRBV29-1 and TRBJ1-2; D might be TRBD1 (5 bases). V lost 2 bases and J lost 6, with 16 bases in between. This CDR3 has 14 amino acids. The germline gives CDR1 SQVTM, CDR2 ANQGSEA. This CDR3 reads CSVERAGSPNGYTF. CDR3 nucleotide sequence: TGCAGCGTTGAAAGGGCAGGGAGTCCCAATGGCTACACCTTC.

This clonotype has just a few counts. This chain links TRBV20-1 with TRBJ1-2; D gene unclear. CDR1 and CDR2 from the germline V gene are DFQATT and SNEGSKA (reference sequence). The length of the CDR3 is 12 residues. V shed 3 bases and J shed 7 bases, with 12 bases lying between them. CDR3 amino acids: CSASTDSGGYTF. In nucleotides, the CDR3 is TGCAGTGCTAGTACAGATTCGGGTGGCTACACCTTC.

This clonotype appeared a few times. The V and J genes are TRBV4-2 and TRBJ2-1; TRBD1 aligns across 9 bases. Germline CDR1 and CDR2: LGHNA and YNFKEQ. V was clipped by 4 bases and J by 3 bases; unmatched bases: 7. The CDR3 spans 16 residues. Written as DNA, the CDR3 is TGTGCCAGCAGCCCCACCGGGACAGGGAACTACAATGAGCAGTTCTTC. It is translated as CASSPTGTGNYNEQFF.

CDR3 sequence: CASSLGVGTERYGYTF. For the CDR3, the DNA is TGCGCCAGCAGCCTAGGTGTCGGGACAGAGCGGTATGGCTACACCTTC. This rearrangement joins TRBV4-1 to TRBJ1-2; 7 nucleotides line up with TRBD1. Trimming took 4 bases from V and 5 from J; bases not matched to a gene: 13. This CDR3 spans 16 amino acids. CDR1 MGHRA and CDR2 YSYEKL come from the germline V gene.

This clonotype was observed once. The chain combines TRBV14 with TRBJ1-2; the D gene is possibly TRBD1 (5 bases). Looked up from germline, CDR1 is SGHDN and CDR2 is FVKESK. Trimming took 1 base from V and 0 from J, leaving 15 bases between them. This CDR3 is built from 17 residues. The CDR3, as DNA: TGTGCCAGCAGCCAAGCGCGGGGCTTTAAAGCTAACTATGGCTACACCTTC. Amino acids: CASSQARGFKANYGYTF.

This chain uses TRBV6-6 with TRBJ2-2; 13 bases fit TRBD2. V was pared by 5 bases and J by 7 bases, with 1 base of the junction left unmatched. Germline values: CDR1 MNHNY, CDR2 SVGAGI (reference sequence). The CDR3 is made up of 14 amino acids. CDR3 DNA sequence: TGTGCCAGCAGTGGGACTAGCGGGATCGGGGAGCTGTTTTTT. Its translation is CASSGTSGIGELFF.

The rearrangement links TRBV5-5 to TRBJ2-1; 7 bases are shared with TRBD1. Trimming took 7 bases from V and 13 from J; bases not matched to a gene: 20. Germline V gene lookup returns CDR1 SGHKS and CDR2 YYEKEE (reference sequence). CDR3 size: 15 residues. CDR3 in DNA: TGTGCCAGCTCACGACAGGGCCACGTTTCGGAGACCCAGTTCTTC. Its protein is CASSRQGHVSETQFF.